The entry below gives a single TCR beta chain sequence along with its context. V lost 2 bases and J lost 4, with 12 bases in between. Per germline, CDR1 SGHVS and CDR2 FNYEAQ. This CDR3 has 14 residues. PCR involved 60 Vbeta and 13 Jbeta primers. Measured with immunoSEQ multiplex PCR; TCRdb has only the in-frame clones, and not every one. Its table records 150,000 to 250,000 clones. This entry belongs to a study of cytomegalovirus exposure and HLA in healthy donors. The rearrangement joins TRBV7-6 to TRBJ2-7, with D unresolved. Sequencing was performed on PBMCs. The origin of this receptor is a boy between 10 and 17 years old in good health and CMV-seronegative. CDR3 sequence: CASSLSQKSYEQYF. The CDR3 nucleotides read TGTGCCAGCAGCTTATCACAGAAGTCGTACGAGCAGTACTTC.